Below, 8 T cell receptor beta chains from the same sample are listed, as sequenced in a study of radiotherapy plus CTLA-4 blockade in lung cancer. Sequenced by immunoSEQ multiplex PCR; TCRdb stores in-frame clones only, minus some. Of tens of thousands of clones in the sample, about 77% were seen once. Sequenced material: peripheral blood, taken from a patient treated with radiotherapy plus ipilimumab. These receptors all come from a human donor with non-small cell lung cancer that progressed on radiotherapy plus ipilimumab.

The CDR3 nucleotides read TGTGCCAGCAGCTTAGTGGGACAAACCTACGAGCAGTACTTC. Protein product: CASSLVGQTYEQYF. The genes are TRBV7-9 and TRBJ2-7, with a tentative D call TRBD1 (6 bases). V lost 1 base and J 2 bases, leaving 9 bases between the germline ends. The CDR3 sequence is 14 residues long. Germline V gene data show CDR1 as SEHNR and CDR2 as FQNEAQ (reference sequence). The full variable domain, completed using reference TRBV7-9 and TRBJ2-7, is DTGVSQNPRHKITKRGQNVTFRCDPISEHNRLYWYRQTLGQGPEFLTYFQNEAQLEKSRLLSDRFSAERPKGSFSTLEIQRTEQGDSAMYLCASSLVGQTYEQYFGPGTRLTVT.

The gene calls are TRBV5-1 and TRBJ2-7; maybe TRBD1 (6 bases). V was cut by 4 bases and J by 4 bases, with 18 bases left in between. The CDR3 extends over 15 amino acids. Germline CDR1 and CDR2: SGHRS and YFSETQ. This CDR3 reads CASSVQGRDAYEQYF. The DNA for the CDR3 is TGCGCCAGCAGCGTACAGGGAAGGGACGCTTACGAGCAGTACTTC.

This clone occurred a few times. The chain employs TRBV10-3 and TRBJ2-7, with D unclear. CDR1 and CDR2 (germline): ENHRY, SYGVKD. V gave up 2 bases and J gave up 0 bases, with 8 bases separating them. This CDR3 is built from 14 residues. CDR3 residues: CAISETASSYEQYF. CDR3 DNA: TGTGCCATCAGTGAGACGGCGAGCTCCTACGAGCAGTACTTC.

This clone was detected only once. This rearrangement joins TRBV15 to TRBJ2-1; no definite D call. The CDR3 totals 13 residues. Germline V gene lookup returns CDR1 LNHNV and CDR2 YYDKDF (reference sequence). With 0 bases removed from V and 15 bases from J, the gap between germline ends came to 15 bases. The CDR3 DNA sequence: TGTGCCACCAGCAGAGAATTCACGGGTTCACCGTTCTTC. It is translated as CATSREFTGSPFF.

This clone came up once. The J gene is TRBJ2-3, the V gene TRBV28; D might be TRBD1 or TRBD2, each matching 7 bases. The CDR3 covers 19 residues. CDR1 MDHEN and CDR2 SYDVKM come from the germline V gene. V was cut by 8 bases and J by 3 bases, with 30 bases left in between. CDR3 bases: TGTGCCAGCCTTGGACGCGGGGGCACGGGACAGCCTGGGACAGATACGCAGTATTTT. Amino acid sequence: CASLGRGGTGQPGTDTQYF.

The chain uses TRBV5-1 and TRBJ2-3, with 10 bases that match TRBD2. Trimming at V came to 0 bases and at J to 6 bases, leaving 4 bases not matched to a gene. Germline V gene sequence: CDR1 SGHRS, CDR2 YFSETQ. There are 15 residues in the CDR3. CDR3 coding DNA: TGCGCCAGCAGCTTGGCTCTAGCGGGAGCGGATACGCAGTATTTT. It specifies CASSLALAGADTQYF. The whole variable domain, filled in from reference TRBV5-1 and TRBJ2-3, reads KAGVTQTPRYLIKTRGQQVTLSCSPISGHRSVSWYQQTPGQGLQFLFEYFSETQRNKGNFPGRFSGRQFSNSRSEMNVSTLELGDSALYLCASSLALAGADTQYFGPGTRLTVL.

The V and J genes are TRBV19 and TRBJ1-1; D perhaps matches TRBD1 (5 bases). Germline V gene lookup returns CDR1 LNHDA and CDR2 SQIVND (reference sequence). The CDR3 has 15 residues. V gave up 5 bases and J gave up 2 bases, with 15 bases separating them. The CDR3: CASSPGTLGNTEAFF. DNA for the CDR3: TGTGCCAGTAGTCCAGGGACTCTTGGAAACACTGAAGCTTTCTTT. The full variable domain, with the rest looked up from reference TRBV19 and TRBJ1-1, is DGGITQSPKYLFRKEGQNVTLSCEQNLNHDAMYWYRQDPGQGLRLIYYSQIVNDFQKGDIAEGYSVSREKKESFPLTVTSAQKNPTAFYLCASSPGTLGNTEAFFGQGTRLTVV.

The chain employs TRBV6-1 and TRBJ2-2, with 7 bases matching TRBD1. Germline V lookup: CDR1 MNHNS, CDR2 SASEGT. Trimming removed 5 bases from V and 4 bases from J; junction bases left unmatched: 7. The CDR3 spans 15 residues. In DNA, the CDR3 is TGTGCCAGCAGTTTATACCGACAGGGCACCGGGGAGCTGTTTTTT. Translated: CASSLYRQGTGELFF.